This entry lists 10 T cell receptor beta chains sequenced from one sample in a study of Ad26.COV2.S vaccination and SARS-CoV-2 variants. Sequencing was performed with immunoSEQ multiplex PCR; in TCRdb, only in-frame clones are kept and a portion is missing. The sample has roughly 500,000 clones, 89% seen once. Treatment described: around 19 received Ad26.COV2.S at low or high dose, single or two shots; about five received placebo; per-sample allocation not given. Specimen acquisition occurred on day 63 following the initial vaccine or placebo injection. This sample comprised peripheral blood, obtained in a trial of Ad26.COV2.S vaccine versus placebo. Receptors were obtained from a person aged 18-65 years who received the Ad26.COV2.S COVID-19 vaccine or a placebo.

This clone has more than one count but fewer than ten. Sequence at one end of the junction differs from germline and may be a read error. V and J are TRBV4-2 and TRBJ2-3; D might be TRBD2 (5 bases). The CDR3 is 14 residues long. Germline CDR1 reads LGHNA; CDR2 reads YNFKEQ. Here the CDR3 reads CASSQAESTDTQYF. CDR3 DNA: TGTGCCAGCAGTCAAGCGGAGTCCACAGATACGCAGTATTTT.

The rearrangement uses TRBV5-4 and TRBJ2-1; D is perhaps TRBD1 (6 bases). V lost 3 bases, J lost 8 bases, and 15 bases lay in between. The germline CDR1 and CDR2 sequences are SGHNT and YYREEE (reference sequence). This CDR3 has 14 residues. In DNA form, the CDR3 reads TGTGCCAGCAGCTCGGCCGGGACATACGATGAGCAGTTCTTC. It codes for CASSSAGTYDEQFF.

On this clone itself: Other DNA sequences from this sample encode an identical CDR3 as well. V gene TRBV20-1 combines with J gene TRBJ1-2, with D uncertain. Germline CDR1 DFQATT, CDR2 SNEGSKA (reference sequence). There are 11 residues in the CDR3. Trimming left V 1 base short and J 4 bases short, with 4 bases between. The CDR3 protein is CSARGVYGYTF. CDR3 in DNA: TGCAGTGCTAGAGGGGTCTATGGCTACACCTTC.

The chain uses TRBV27 and TRBJ2-3; D is uncertain. V was pared by 2 bases and J by 1 base, with 4 bases between. Germline V gene sequence: CDR1 MNHEY, CDR2 SMNVEV (reference sequence). The CDR3 runs 13 residues. This CDR3 is CASSLPGTDTQYF. The DNA of the CDR3 is TGTGCCAGCAGTTTACCAGGCACAGATACGCAGTATTTT.

The chain links TRBV27 to TRBJ1-2, with D uncertain. The CDR3 is 14 amino acids. The V end was cut by 1 base, the J end by 7 bases, with 13 bases between. The V gene's germline CDR1 is MNHEY and CDR2 SMNVEV (reference sequence). CDR3 DNA sequence: TGTGCCAGCAGTTTATACCCCCCTGAGGGTGGCTACACCTTC. This gives the protein CASSLYPPEGGYTF.

The chain carries TRBV19 and TRBJ2-3; the match to TRBD1 covers 8 bases. Looked up from germline, CDR1 is LNHDA and CDR2 is SQIVND (reference sequence). J was trimmed by 1 base and V by 11 bases; bases with no gene match: 5. This CDR3 is built from 13 residues. The CDR3 coding sequence is TGTGCCTCCGCAGGGGGCGGCACAGATACGCAGTATTTT. It encodes CASAGGGTDTQYF.

V usage is TRBV7-9 and J usage is TRBJ2-1, with 9 bases matching TRBD2. Germline V gives CDR1 SEHNR, CDR2 FQNEAQ (reference sequence). V shed 1 base and J 9 bases; nucleotides not matched to a gene: 10. The CDR3 is 16 amino acids. The CDR3 here is CASSLGGSREGREQFF. DNA for the CDR3: TGTGCCAGCAGCTTAGGTGGGTCGCGGGAGGGCCGTGAGCAGTTCTTC.

The V gene is TRBV5-6, the J gene TRBJ1-2; 9 bases fit TRBD1. With 1 base clipped from V and 4 bases from J, the junction kept 8 bases outside the gene matches. The germline gives CDR1 SGHDT, CDR2 YYEEEE. This CDR3 comprises 16 residues. The CDR3 reads CASSLRETGGIYGYTF. CDR3 sequence (DNA): TGTGCCAGCAGCTTGCGCGAGACAGGGGGAATCTATGGCTACACCTTC.

This clone was seen just once. This sequence joins TRBV19 and TRBJ2-7; D remains ambiguous. This CDR3 has 13 amino acids. The V end was cut by 3 bases, the J end by 0 bases, with 6 bases between. Germline V gene sequence: CDR1 LNHDA, CDR2 SQIVND (reference sequence). The CDR3 DNA reads as TGTGCCAGTAGTATGGGTCTCTCCTACGAGCAGTACTTC. Its translation is CASSMGLSYEQYF.

The CDR3 here is CASSRQGYEQYV. The CDR3 DNA sequence: TGTGCCAGCAGCCGACAGGGTTACGAGCAGTACGTC. The genes are TRBV11-2 and TRBJ2-7, with TRBD1 identical over 7 bases. V lost 5 bases and J lost 4; bases outside the gene matches: 2. Looked up from germline, CDR1 is SGHAT and CDR2 is FQNNGV. The CDR3 sequence is 12 residues long.